A single sample is the source of the 29 T cell receptor beta chains below, sequenced in a study of T cell responses to AZD1222 COVID-19 vaccine. Data came from immunoSEQ multiplex PCR; TCRdb stores just in-frame clones and leaves some out. This sample has tens of thousands of clones, with roughly 82% found just once. Here the sequenced sample was peripheral blood, taken on day 0 of AZD1222 vaccination. Receptors originate from an adult in good health.

The rearrangement uses TRBV7-2 and TRBJ2-3, with TRBD2 matching over 8 bases. CDR1 is SGHTA, CDR2 FQGNSA, per germline. The V gene end was trimmed by 5 bases and the J gene end by 6 bases; junction bases not matched to a gene: 13. This CDR3 has 16 amino acids. CDR3: CASSAKRGGATDTQYF. The CDR3 nucleotides read TGTGCCAGCAGCGCGAAACGGGGGGGCGCGACGGATACGCAGTATTTT.

The V call is TRBV30, the J call TRBJ2-7; no definite D call. The CDR3 consists of 13 residues. Germline V gene sequence: CDR1 GTSNPN, CDR2 SVGIG (reference sequence). Trimming cost V 0 bases and J 4 bases, with 10 bases left between them. CDR3 in amino acids: CAWSVQRHYEQYF. DNA of the CDR3: TGTGCCTGGAGTGTACAGCGTCATTACGAGCAGTACTTC.

CDR3 in DNA: TGTGCCAGCAGTCCGGGACAGGGGCAAGCCTATGGCTACACCTTC. The encoded protein is CASSPGQGQAYGYTF. V usage is TRBV27 and J usage is TRBJ1-2, with 10 bases identical to TRBD1. This CDR3 is 15 amino acids long. In germline, CDR1 is MNHEY, CDR2 SMNVEV (reference sequence). Germline trimming cut 5 bases from V and 4 bases from J; bases unmatched to any gene: 7.

This clone was detected ten times or more. This sequence joins TRBV19 and TRBJ1-2; TRBD1 matches 8 bases. The junction had 15 bases not matched to a gene; V was cut back by 5 bases and J by 4 bases. The length of the CDR3 is 17 residues. The germline gives CDR1 LNHDA, CDR2 SQIVND (reference sequence). CDR3 in amino acids: CASSPLTGVGAGYGYTF. The CDR3 nucleotides read TGTGCCAGTAGTCCCTTGACAGGGGTAGGGGCTGGCTATGGCTACACCTTC.

The chain joins TRBV7-2 to TRBJ2-3; 9 bases agree with TRBD1. The germline V gene has CDR1 SGHTA and CDR2 FQGNSA. The CDR3 consists of 14 residues. J lost 3 bases, V lost 5 bases, and 3 bases had no gene match. The CDR3: CASSLQGATDTQYF. CDR3 sequence (DNA): TGTGCCAGCAGCCTACAGGGGGCTACAGATACGCAGTATTTT.

The V and J genes are TRBV6-5 and TRBJ2-5, with D uncertain. CDR1 and CDR2 (germline): MNHEY, SVGAGI. Deletions cut 2 bases from V and 9 bases from J, with 10 bases between. This CDR3 is built from 12 residues. The CDR3 spells CASSYPGSAQYF. CDR3 sequence (DNA): TGTGCCAGCAGTTACCCGGGTTCGGCCCAGTACTTC.

The genes are TRBV5-1 and TRBJ1-1, with D uncertain. Germline V gene data show CDR1 as SGHRS and CDR2 as YFSETQ. The CDR3 has 14 amino acids. Trimming removed 4 bases from V and 1 base from J, with 11 bases in between. This CDR3 is CASSPGAGNTEAFF. CDR3 in DNA: TGCGCCAGCAGCCCCGGTGCGGGGAACACTGAAGCTTTCTTT. Combining the CDR3 with reference TRBV5-1 and TRBJ1-1 gives the whole variable domain KAGVTQTPRYLIKTRGQQVTLSCSPISGHRSVSWYQQTPGQGLQFLFEYFSETQRNKGNFPGRFSGRQFSNSRSEMNVSTLELGDSALYLCASSPGAGNTEAFFGQGTRLTVV.

The rearrangement uses TRBV15 and TRBJ2-5; no clear D. Per germline, CDR1 LNHNV and CDR2 YYDKDF (reference sequence). The CDR3 spans 13 residues. The ends were cut back, 3 bases at V and 1 base at J, with 6 bases in the middle. Written as DNA, the CDR3 is TGTGCCACCAGCAGGGACGGCCAAGAGACCCAGTACTTC. As protein: CATSRDGQETQYF.

The chain has TRBV7-8 and TRBJ1-3; no clear D. V gave up 5 bases and J gave up 1 base, with 9 bases separating them. CDR3 size: 14 residues. Germline V gene data show CDR1 as SGHVS and CDR2 as FQNEAQ. CDR3 nucleotide sequence: TGTGCCAGCAGCAAGGGTCGTTCTGGAAACACCATATATTTT. Its translation: CASSKGRSGNTIYF.

This chain connects TRBV6-5 to TRBJ2-1; D is unclear. Trimming left V 6 bases short and J 7 bases short, with 10 bases between. Germline loops: CDR1 MNHEY, CDR2 SVGAGI. This CDR3 is 12 amino acids long. CDR3: CASSLRGNEQFF. The CDR3 nucleotides are TGTGCCAGCAGCCTCCGTGGTAATGAGCAGTTCTTC.

This chain links TRBV19 with TRBJ2-1; 11 bases fit TRBD1. This CDR3 has 17 amino acids. The V and J ends lost 6 bases and 5 bases, in that order; junction bases with no gene match: 12. Germline values: CDR1 LNHDA, CDR2 SQIVND (reference sequence). This chain's CDR3 is CASRTYIGQGANNEQFF. Here the CDR3 DNA reads TGTGCCAGTAGGACATATATCGGACAGGGGGCCAACAATGAGCAGTTCTTC.

The chain joins TRBV20-1 to TRBJ1-6, with D possibly TRBD1 on 6 matching bases. The CDR3 is made up of 13 amino acids. Germline CDR1 and CDR2: DFQATT and SNEGSKA (reference sequence). V was pared by 3 bases and J by 9 bases, with 12 bases between. The CDR3 region is CSASTGRASPLHF. CDR3 in DNA: TGCAGTGCTAGTACAGGGAGGGCTTCACCCCTCCACTTT.

J is TRBJ2-2 and V is TRBV4-1; D uncertain. The length of the CDR3 is 13 residues. The V end lost 2 bases, the J end lost 6 bases, and 7 bases lay between the germline ends. Germline CDR1 MGHRA, CDR2 YSYEKL. In DNA, the CDR3 is TGCGCCAGCAGCCAACTTAACGCCGGGGAGCTGTTTTTT. Its protein product is CASSQLNAGELFF.

The chain recombines TRBV5-4 with TRBJ1-1; TRBD1 agrees at 10 bases. Looked up from germline, CDR1 is SGHNT and CDR2 is YYREEE (reference sequence). Trimming cost V 6 bases and J 4 bases; bases outside gene matches: 6. The CDR3 loop spans 14 amino acids. CDR3 sequence reads: CASNLDRGRTEAFF. As DNA, the CDR3 is TGTGCCAGCAACCTAGACAGGGGGCGCACTGAAGCTTTCTTT.

V usage is TRBV6-2 or TRBV6-3 and J usage is TRBJ2-3; D unclear. Germline V gene lookup returns CDR1 MNHEY and CDR2 SVGEGT. Between the trimmed V and J ends, which lost 5 bases and 3 bases, there was a span of 12 bases. This CDR3 comprises 14 residues. Here the CDR3 DNA reads TGTGCCAGCAGTAGGGTCGTGGAGACAGATACGCAGTATTTT. This translates into CASSRVVETDTQYF.

This clone was recorded once. The J gene is TRBJ1-5, the V gene TRBV18, with no clear D. V was cut by 3 bases and J by 5 bases, with 8 bases left in between. This CDR3 contains 13 residues. In germline, CDR1 is KGHSH, CDR2 LQKENI. The CDR3: CASSPHRDQPQHF. For the CDR3, the DNA is TGTGCCAGCTCACCGCACCGGGATCAGCCCCAGCATTTT.

The CDR3 DNA is TGTGCCTGGAATAGGGGGGCCGGCACCGGGGAGCTGTTTTTT. This gives the protein CAWNRGAGTGELFF. The rearrangement joins TRBV30 to TRBJ2-2, with D perhaps TRBD1 or TRBD2 (6 bases each). The CDR3 spans 14 residues. V lost 4 bases, J lost 4 bases, and 13 bases lay in between. Per germline, CDR1 GTSNPN and CDR2 SVGIG (reference sequence).

V gene TRBV27 combines with J gene TRBJ2-1, with 9 positions matching TRBD1. This CDR3 has 17 residues. Germline CDR1 MNHEY, CDR2 SMNVEV (reference sequence). J gave up 10 bases and V 0 bases, and 13 bases lay outside the gene matches. CDR3 amino acids: CASSLSEAGQGLGEQFF. The CDR3 coding sequence is TGTGCCAGCAGTTTATCTGAAGCGGGACAGGGACTCGGGGAGCAGTTCTTC.

This clone was seen more than once but under ten times. The chain joins TRBV5-6 to TRBJ2-5; 10 bases align to TRBD1. V gave up 7 bases and J gave up 2 bases; unmatched junction bases: 5. Germline lookup yields CDR1 SGHDT and CDR2 YYEEEE. The CDR3 has 14 residues. The chain's CDR3 is CASCRGQGQETQYF. As DNA, the CDR3 is TGTGCCAGCTGCCGGGGACAGGGGCAAGAGACCCAGTACTTC.

V gene TRBV5-6 combines with J gene TRBJ1-2; 8 bases line up with TRBD1. CDR1 is SGHDT and CDR2 is YYEEEE in the germline V gene. The CDR3 totals 15 residues. V was pared by 4 bases and J by 6 bases, with 11 bases of the junction left unmatched. In DNA form, the CDR3 reads TGTGCCAGCAGCCAAAAAGGACAGGGTGCTCATGGCTACACCTTC. Amino acid sequence: CASSQKGQGAHGYTF.

This chain uses TRBV5-4 with TRBJ1-1, with 9 bases fitting TRBD1. V lost 3 bases and J lost 0; bases outside the gene matches: 6. This CDR3 has 16 residues. Per the germline V gene, CDR1 is SGHNT and CDR2 is YYREEE (reference sequence). CDR3 nucleotides: TGTGCCAGCAGCTCCAGACAGGGGGAAATGAACACTGAAGCTTTCTTT. Protein: CASSSRQGEMNTEAFF.

The chain is built from TRBV13 and TRBJ1-1, with 9 bases matching TRBD1. The V gene end was trimmed by 3 bases and the J gene end by 1 base; junction bases not matched to a gene: 0. The CDR3 totals 14 residues. Germline V gene lookup returns CDR1 PRHDT and CDR2 FYEKMQ (reference sequence). This CDR3 reads CASSLTGGNTEAFF. The CDR3 bases are TGTGCCAGCAGCTTGACAGGGGGGAACACTGAAGCTTTCTTT.

This rearrangement joins TRBV7-2 to TRBJ1-6; 7 bases line up with TRBD1. Per the germline V gene, CDR1 is SGHTA and CDR2 is FQGNSA. The trim removed 5 bases at V and 0 bases at J, leaving 4 bases unmatched. The CDR3 covers 16 residues. The CDR3 protein is CASSATGSSYNSPLHF. CDR3 coding DNA: TGTGCCAGCAGCGCGACAGGGAGCTCCTATAATTCACCCCTCCACTTT.

The chain recombines TRBV6-1 with TRBJ2-4, with D perhaps TRBD1 (5 bases). Looked up from germline, CDR1 is MNHNS and CDR2 is SASEGT. There are 18 residues in the CDR3. V lost 0 bases and J lost 0, with 15 bases in between. The CDR3 reads CASSEARQFTLAKNIQYF. The DNA of the CDR3 is TGTGCCAGCAGTGAAGCCAGACAGTTTACATTAGCCAAAAACATTCAGTACTTC.

This rearrangement joins TRBV6-1 to TRBJ2-1; 12 bases map to TRBD2. Trimming cost V 2 bases and J 6 bases; bases outside gene matches: 2. Germline V gene data show CDR1 as MNHNS and CDR2 as SASEGT. The CDR3 covers 15 residues. The CDR3 here is CASSELAGGPNEQFF. The CDR3 DNA reads as TGTGCCAGCAGTGAACTAGCGGGGGGGCCCAATGAGCAGTTCTTC.

The chain recombines TRBV7-9 with TRBJ2-1; D might be TRBD1 (6 bases). V dropped 7 bases and J dropped 9 bases, with 19 bases sitting between them. This CDR3 is built from 14 residues. Germline CDR1 SEHNR, CDR2 FQNEAQ (reference sequence). Here the CDR3 DNA reads TGTGCCAGCACCCACTCCGGGACAACTACTGAGCAGTTCTTC. Translated, it gives CASTHSGTTTEQFF.

The chain is built from TRBV5-1 and TRBJ1-1; a weak D match, TRBD1 (6 bases). CDR1 is SGHRS, CDR2 YFSETQ, per germline. Trimming removed 0 bases from V and 0 bases from J, with 12 bases in between. This CDR3 is built from 16 residues. The CDR3 sequence is CASSLVGGGMNTEAFF. The CDR3 DNA reads TGCGCCAGCAGCTTGGTAGGGGGAGGCATGAACACTGAAGCTTTCTTT.

This clone was recorded a few times. The gene calls are TRBV6-4 and TRBJ2-1; the match to TRBD2 covers 11 bases. Germline CDR1 and CDR2: MRHNA and SNTAGT. The trim removed 4 bases at V and 10 bases at J, leaving 6 bases unmatched. The CDR3 totals 14 residues. CDR3 region: CASSATSGSDEQFF. The CDR3 DNA reads as TGTGCCAGCAGTGCCACTAGCGGGAGTGACGAGCAGTTCTTC.

V usage is TRBV3-1 (or the pseudogene TRBV3-2) and J usage is TRBJ1-5; 7 positions match TRBD1. In germline, CDR1 is LGHDT, CDR2 YNNKEL (reference sequence). With 4 bases clipped from V and 0 bases from J, the junction kept 3 bases outside the gene matches. CDR3 length: 15 residues. Here the CDR3 reads CASSPGQNSNQPQHF. DNA for the CDR3: TGTGCCAGCAGCCCGGGACAGAATAGCAATCAGCCCCAGCATTTT.